The rows below give T cell receptor beta chains drawn from one sample of a study of cytomegalovirus exposure and HLA in healthy donors. The assay was immunoSEQ multiplex PCR, and TCRdb's table has in-frame clones only and misses some. Altogether more than 95,000 clones are present, about 75% being singletons, with the ten largest covering 5.8%. Input material: PBMCs. These receptors all come from a man in his fifties or sixties in good health and CMV-seropositive. Both conserved end residues are part of each CDR3. Each record gives: J gene, clone size, V gene, D gene, CDR3 DNA, CDR3 protein. D genes are given only for firm matches. Expanded clones are given a class, and other clones once, few, many or no size at all.

>TRBJ2-7|-|TRBV5-6|-
TGTGCCAGCAGCCCGTGGCGGGGGCTCTCCTACGAGCAGTACTTC
CASSPWRGLSYEQYF
>TRBJ2-2|once|TRBV6-5|-
TGTGCCAGCAGTATACACGCCGGGGAGCTGTTTTTT
CASSIHAGELFF
>TRBJ1-1|-|TRBV5-8|TRBD1
TGTGCCAGCAGCAGGGGACAGGGGCTTACTGAAGCTTTCTTT
CASSRGQGLTEAFF
>TRBJ2-7|-|TRBV7-8|TRBD1
TGTGCCAGCAGCTCGTCCCGGGACAGGAGCTACGAGCAGTACTTC
CASSSSRDRSYEQYF
>TRBJ2-3|-|TRBV19|TRBD2
TGTGCCACGGGGGGTATAGATACGCAGTATTTT
CATGGIDTQYF
>TRBJ2-5|-|TRBV4-1|-
TGCGCCAGCAGCCAAGAGGGGCCACAAGAGACCCAGTACTTC
CASSQEGPQETQYF
>TRBJ2-5|-|TRBV21-1|-
TGTGCCAGCAGCAAAGGGGCGGTGGGGGGGCGCCAAGAGACCCAGTACTTC
CASSKGAVGGRQETQYF
>TRBJ2-7|-|TRBV7-6|TRBD1
TGTGCCAGCAGCTTAGAACAGGGGCACTACGAGCAGTACTTC
CASSLEQGHYEQYF
>TRBJ1-4|once|TRBV4-2|-
TGTGCCAGCAGCCAAGAGGGGGGGCTTACTAATGAAAAACTGTTTTTT
CASSQEGGLTNEKLFF
>TRBJ2-5|-|TRBV7-7|TRBD2
TGTGCCAGCAGCTTGGGAGGGCAGAAAGAGACCCAGTACTTC
CASSLGGQKETQYF
>TRBJ2-6|-|TRBV30|-
TGTGCCTGGACCTCGAGGGCTGGGGCCAACGTCCTGACTTTC
CAWTSRAGANVLTF
>TRBJ2-1|-|TRBV18|TRBD1
TGTGCCAGCTCACCACAGGGGGCTGGTGAGCAGTTCTTC
CASSPQGAGEQFF
>TRBJ1-3|-|TRBV19|-
TGTGCCAGTAGTGTAAACTCTGGAAACACCATATATTTT
CASSVNSGNTIYF
>TRBJ2-2|-|TRBV29-1|-
TGCAGCGTGGACAGAGCGAACACCGGGGAGCTGTTTTTT
CSVDRANTGELFF
>TRBJ2-2|-|TRBV6-4|-
TGTGCCAGCAGTGAACGGGTGAACACCGGGGAGCTGTTTTTT
CASSERVNTGELFF
>TRBJ2-3|-|TRBV20-1|-
TGCAGTGCTCGTACAGATACGCAGTATTTT
CSARTDTQYF
>TRBJ1-6|-|TRBV19|-
TGTGCCAGTAGTATATCCGTTAGTGGCCGGGGTTCACCCCTCCACTTT
CASSISVSGRGSPLHF
>TRBJ2-3|once|TRBV7-6|-
TGTGCCAGCAGCTTAGGTCCAGGCCAACCCTCTAGCACAGATACGCAGTATTTT
CASSLGPGQPSSTDTQYF
>TRBJ2-7|-|TRBV6-6|TRBD1
TGTGCCAGCAGTCCCTCCGGGACAGGGGTCTACGAGCAGTACTTC
CASSPSGTGVYEQYF
>TRBJ2-2|-|TRBV6-1|TRBD2
TGTGCCAGCCGGGTAGCGGGGGACACCGGGGAGCTGTTTTTT
CASRVAGDTGELFF
>TRBJ2-7|-|TRBV7-8|-
TGTGCCAGCAGCTTTCAGGGCTCCTACGAGCAGTACTTC
CASSFQGSYEQYF
>TRBJ2-7|-|TRBV6-5|TRBD1
TGTGCCAGCAGTTACACCCGACAGGGCATCTACGAGCAGTACTTC
CASSYTRQGIYEQYF
>TRBJ1-2|-|TRBV6-1|-
TGTGCCAGCAGTGAAGGTAGCGGGGACATCTATGGCTACACCTTC
CASSEGSGDIYGYTF
>TRBJ2-4|-|TRBV19|-
TGTGCCAGTAGTATGGGCGGGGACATTCAGTACTTC
CASSMGGDIQYF
>TRBJ1-2|-|TRBV5-5|TRBD1
TGTGCCAGCAGCTCGACAGGGACGGACTATGGCTACACCTTC
CASSSTGTDYGYTF
>TRBJ2-7|-|TRBV7-9|-
TGTGCCAGCAGCCTAGAGGGGGCCTACGAGCAGTACTTC
CASSLEGAYEQYF
>TRBJ1-2|-|TRBV4-1|-
TGCGCCAGCAGCCAGGACAGCTATGGCTACACCTTC
CASSQDSYGYTF
>TRBJ1-1|-|TRBV4-3|-
TGCGCCAGCAGCCAAGGGCAGGGCACTGAAGCTTTCTTT
CASSQGQGTEAFF
>TRBJ1-6|-|TRBV19|TRBD1
TGTGCCAGTTTGGACAGGGGGATTGACTATAATTCACCCCTCCACTTT
CASLDRGIDYNSPLHF
>TRBJ1-6|once|TRBV30|-
TGTGCCTGGAAACGGGAAAATTCACCCCTCCACTTT
CAWKRENSPLHF
>TRBJ1-5|-|TRBV7-9|-
TGTGCCAGCAGCTTGGTGACAGGCGGCGGCGCCCAGCCCCAGCATTTT
CASSLVTGGGAQPQHF
>TRBJ2-7|-|TRBV10-3|-
TGTGCCATCAGTGATGCTCGGGACACAGTTTACGAGCAGTACTTC
CAISDARDTVYEQYF